This T cell receptor beta chain was obtained from a study of blood T cell repertoires in COVID-19. From germline, CDR1 is SGHDT and CDR2 YYEEEE. This CDR3 region has 13 residues. Trimming removed 0 bases at V and 5 bases at J, with 6 bases between. This clone was seen only once. TCRdb's table, derived via immunoSEQ multiplex PCR, lists solely in-frame clones and lacks some. Found here are around 300,000 clones, 90% of them singletons; the top ten hold under 3%. The sequence was collected from a woman younger than 45 with COVID-19, enrolled during active disease. The rearrangement links TRBV5-6 to TRBJ1-5; D is undetermined. Sequenced sample: peripheral blood. CDR3 sequence (DNA): TGTGCCAGCAGCTTGGGTCCGGATCAGCCCCAGCATTTT. Amino acid sequence: CASSLGPDQPQHF.